This T cell receptor (beta chain) was found in a study of blood T cell repertoires in COVID-19. Study-wide background: Researchers got acute and convalescent COVID-19 samples from the United States, Italy and Spain. T cells, B-cell-depleted T cells, or PBMCs provided the cDNA or gDNA that served as material.

With 6 bases clipped from V and 5 bases from J, the junction kept 6 bases outside the gene matches. This CDR3 has 15 residues. Germline V gives CDR1 SNHLY, CDR2 FYNNEI. In the authors' methods: Nucleated cell counts were estimated from reference gene primer amplification. Sequencing was performed with immunoSEQ multiplex PCR; in TCRdb, only in-frame clones are kept and a portion is missing. The V and J calls and clone size were taken over from that table, and D and trimming were inferred from the DNA. The sample lists about 160,000 clones, 75% to 90% occurring once. This clonotype was obtained from a human donor with acute or convalescent COVID-19. The donor label of this sample is uncertain. The chain couples TRBV2 to TRBJ2-2, with 10 positions matching TRBD1. Material for sequencing was peripheral blood. The CDR3 DNA is TGTGCCAGCAGACGACAGGGGGCGAGGACCGGGGAGCTGTTTTTT. Its translation is CASRRQGARTGELFF.